This T cell receptor beta chain was identified during a study of multiple sclerosis patients with progressive multifocal leukoencephalopathy. Broader study findings: Preferential TRBV-TRBJ pairings or common gene usage were not detected at PML.

As concerns this clone: The antigen remains undetermined.

The assay was immunoSEQ multiplex PCR, and TCRdb's table has in-frame clones only and misses some. The data show approximately 27,000 clones, approximately 85% seen once. V gave up 8 bases and J gave up 6 bases, with 14 bases separating them. This CDR3 is built from 12 residues. Looked up from germline, CDR1 is SNHLY and CDR2 is FYNNEI. Time point specified: time of PML onset. This receptor was taken from a woman aged 25 to 39 with progressive multifocal leukoencephalopathy. The V call is TRBV2, the J call TRBJ2-7; no reliable D call. The sequencing here drew on PBMCs, taken from a patient treated with natalizumab. The CDR3: CASLKTTSEQYF. CDR3 coding DNA: TGTGCCAGCCTAAAAACGACCTCCGAGCAGTACTTC.